The text below deals with one T cell receptor (beta chain). Its matching antigen is unknown. These data come from a study of cytomegalovirus exposure and HLA in healthy donors. Overall study results and limits: Cytomegalovirus-associated TCR beta chains were listed, numbering over 150.

These donors were members of the approximately 120-subject validation cohort, a group separate from the roughly 670-subject first cohort. Sequencing was performed with immunoSEQ multiplex PCR; in TCRdb, only in-frame clones are kept and a portion is missing. The data show approximately 54,000 clones, approximately 89% seen once. The CDR3 totals 13 residues. Germline V gene data show CDR1 as MDHEN and CDR2 as SYDVKM. The V and J ends lost 5 bases and 6 bases respectively, with 8 bases between them. The source of this sequence is a young woman in good health and CMV-seropositive. Sequenced input: PBMCs. V usage is TRBV28 and J usage is TRBJ1-6; a possible D gene is TRBD1 (5 bases). CDR3 in amino acids: CASSPGFNSPLHF. In nucleotides, the CDR3 is TGTGCCAGCAGTCCAGGGTTTAATTCACCCCTCCACTTT.